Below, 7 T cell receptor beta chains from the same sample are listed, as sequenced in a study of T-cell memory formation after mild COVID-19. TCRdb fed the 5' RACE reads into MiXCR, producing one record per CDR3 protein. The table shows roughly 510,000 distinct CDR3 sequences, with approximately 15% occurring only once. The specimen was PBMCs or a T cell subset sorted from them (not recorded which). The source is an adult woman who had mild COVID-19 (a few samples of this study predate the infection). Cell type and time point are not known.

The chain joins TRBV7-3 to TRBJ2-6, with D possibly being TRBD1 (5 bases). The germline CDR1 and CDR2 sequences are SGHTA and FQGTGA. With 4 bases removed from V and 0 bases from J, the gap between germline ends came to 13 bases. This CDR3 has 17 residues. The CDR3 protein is CASSSPRQSSGANVLTF. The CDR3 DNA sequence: TGTGCCAGCAGCTCCCCCCGACAGAGCTCTGGGGCCAACGTCCTGACTTTC.

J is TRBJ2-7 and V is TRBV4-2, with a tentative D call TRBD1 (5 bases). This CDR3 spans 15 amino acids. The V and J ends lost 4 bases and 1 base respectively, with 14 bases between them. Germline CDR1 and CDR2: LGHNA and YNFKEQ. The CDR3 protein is CASSPAAGPSYEQYF. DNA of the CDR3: TGTGCCAGCAGCCCCGCCGCAGGGCCGTCCTACGAGCAGTACTTC.

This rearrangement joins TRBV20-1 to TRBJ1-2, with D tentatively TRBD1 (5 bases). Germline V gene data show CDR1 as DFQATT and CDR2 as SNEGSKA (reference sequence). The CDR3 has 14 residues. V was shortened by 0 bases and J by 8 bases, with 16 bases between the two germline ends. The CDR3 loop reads CSARDLTGYEGYTF. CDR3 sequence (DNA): TGCAGTGCTAGAGATTTAACAGGATATGAGGGCTACACCTTC.

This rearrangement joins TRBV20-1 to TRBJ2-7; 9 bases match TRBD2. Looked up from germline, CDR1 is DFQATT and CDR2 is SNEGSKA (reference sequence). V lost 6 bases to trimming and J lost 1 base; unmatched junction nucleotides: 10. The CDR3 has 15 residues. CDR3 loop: CSAQARAGGSYEQYF. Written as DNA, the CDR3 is TGCAGTGCCCAAGCCAGGGCGGGGGGGTCCTACGAGCAGTACTTC.

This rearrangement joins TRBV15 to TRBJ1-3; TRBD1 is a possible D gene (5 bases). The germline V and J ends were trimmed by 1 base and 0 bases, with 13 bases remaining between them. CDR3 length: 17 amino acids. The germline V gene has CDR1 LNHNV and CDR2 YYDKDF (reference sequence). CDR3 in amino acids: CATSRGVGPSSGNTIYF. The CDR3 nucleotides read TGTGCCACCAGCAGAGGGGTGGGGCCGAGCTCTGGAAACACCATATATTTT. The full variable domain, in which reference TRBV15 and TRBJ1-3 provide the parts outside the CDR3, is DAMVIQNPRYQVTQFGKPVTLSCSQTLNHNVMYWYQQKSSQAPKLLFHYYDKDFNNEADTPDNFQSRRPNTSFCFLDIRSPGLGDTAMYLCATSRGVGPSSGNTIYFGEGSWLTVV.

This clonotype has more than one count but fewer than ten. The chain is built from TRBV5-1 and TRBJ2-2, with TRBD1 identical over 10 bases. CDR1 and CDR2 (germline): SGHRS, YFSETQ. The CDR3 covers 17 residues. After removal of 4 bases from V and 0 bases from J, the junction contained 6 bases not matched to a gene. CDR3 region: CASSLTGGSANTGELFF. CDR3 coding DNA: TGCGCCAGCAGCCTGACAGGGGGCTCCGCGAACACCGGGGAGCTGTTTTTT.

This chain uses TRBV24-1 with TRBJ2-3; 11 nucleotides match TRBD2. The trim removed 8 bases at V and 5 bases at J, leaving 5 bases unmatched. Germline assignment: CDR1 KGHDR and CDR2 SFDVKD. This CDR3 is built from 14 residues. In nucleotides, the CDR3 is TGTGCCACCACGCGTGGACTAGCGGGAGATACGCAGTATTTT. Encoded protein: CATTRGLAGDTQYF.